This T cell receptor (beta chain) was identified in a study of PD-1 blockade in classical Hodgkin lymphoma. Across the study: Patients were infused with nivolumab 3 mg/kg every 2 weeks. General observations from the study: Compared with baseline, CD4+ but not CD8+ TCR diversity had risen significantly by C4D1. Newly diagnosed patients had diversity similar to the baseline diversity of complete responders.

The CDR3 loop spans 15 amino acids. V was pared by 0 bases and J by 8 bases, with 9 bases of the junction left unmatched. Germline values: CDR1 MNHNY, CDR2 SVGAGI (reference sequence). About this clone: What it binds is unknown.

Noted time point: cycle 4 day 1 (C4D1), after 5 to 7 weeks of nivolumab. Each of the patients experienced relapse following autologous stem cell transplantation, and their brentuximab vedotin exposure differed. Patients had relapsed/refractory classical Hodgkin lymphoma with complete response, partial response or progressive disease as best response. The assay was immunoSEQ multiplex PCR, and TCRdb's table has in-frame clones only and misses some. The repertoire consists of 25,000 to 35,000 clones, with approximately 67% occurring once and the leading ten covering 3.9%. The clonotype comes from a human donor with classical Hodgkin lymphoma. The sample in question was peripheral blood mononuclear cells (PBMCs), obtained before the fourth cycle of nivolumab. The rearrangement links TRBV6-6 to TRBJ1-2; the match to TRBD1 covers 7 bases. The CDR3 DNA reads as TGTGCCAGCAGTTACTCGAGGCAGGGGGAAGACGGCTACACCTTC. This codes for CASSYSRQGEDGYTF.